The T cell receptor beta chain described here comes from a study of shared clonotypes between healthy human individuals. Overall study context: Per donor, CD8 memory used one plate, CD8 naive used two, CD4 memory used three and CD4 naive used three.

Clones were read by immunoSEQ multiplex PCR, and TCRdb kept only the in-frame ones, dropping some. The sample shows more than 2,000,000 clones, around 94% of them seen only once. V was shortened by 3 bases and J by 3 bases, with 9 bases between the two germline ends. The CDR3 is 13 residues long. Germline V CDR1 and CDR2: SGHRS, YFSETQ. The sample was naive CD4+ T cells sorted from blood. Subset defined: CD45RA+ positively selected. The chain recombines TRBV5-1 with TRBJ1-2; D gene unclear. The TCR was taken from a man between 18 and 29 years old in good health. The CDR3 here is CASSSFADYGYTF. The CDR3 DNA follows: TGCGCCAGCAGCTCATTCGCCGACTATGGCTACACCTTC.